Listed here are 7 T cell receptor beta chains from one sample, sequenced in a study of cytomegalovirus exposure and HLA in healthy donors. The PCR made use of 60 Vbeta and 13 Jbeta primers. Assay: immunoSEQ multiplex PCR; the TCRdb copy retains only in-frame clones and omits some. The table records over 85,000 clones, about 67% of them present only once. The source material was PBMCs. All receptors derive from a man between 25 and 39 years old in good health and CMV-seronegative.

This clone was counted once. The CDR3 loop reads CAIRNGQGTEAFF. In DNA, the CDR3 is TGTGCCATCAGAAATGGACAGGGCACTGAAGCTTTCTTT. The genes are TRBV10-3 and TRBJ1-1; 8 positions agree with TRBD1. The J segment lost 4 bases and the V segment lost 6 bases, leaving 4 bases of the junction unmatched. CDR1 is ENHRY, CDR2 SYGVKD, per germline. The CDR3 covers 13 residues.

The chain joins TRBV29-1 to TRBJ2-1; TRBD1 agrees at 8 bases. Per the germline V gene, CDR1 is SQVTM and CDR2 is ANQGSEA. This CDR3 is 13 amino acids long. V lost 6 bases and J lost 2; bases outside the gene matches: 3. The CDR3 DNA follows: TGCAGCGTGGACAGGGCCCCCTACAATGAGCAGTTCTTC. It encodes CSVDRAPYNEQFF.

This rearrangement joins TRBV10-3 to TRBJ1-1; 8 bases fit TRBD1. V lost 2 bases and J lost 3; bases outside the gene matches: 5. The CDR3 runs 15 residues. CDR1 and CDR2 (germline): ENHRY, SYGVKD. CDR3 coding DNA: TGTGCCATCAGTGAGCCAGGACAGGGTGACACTGAAGCTTTCTTT. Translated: CAISEPGQGDTEAFF.

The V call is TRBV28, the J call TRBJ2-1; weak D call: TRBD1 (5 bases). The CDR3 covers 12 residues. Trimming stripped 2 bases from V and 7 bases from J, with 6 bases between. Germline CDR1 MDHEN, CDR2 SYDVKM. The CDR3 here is CASSLKGNEQFF. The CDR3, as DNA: TGTGCCAGCAGTTTAAAGGGGAATGAGCAGTTCTTC.

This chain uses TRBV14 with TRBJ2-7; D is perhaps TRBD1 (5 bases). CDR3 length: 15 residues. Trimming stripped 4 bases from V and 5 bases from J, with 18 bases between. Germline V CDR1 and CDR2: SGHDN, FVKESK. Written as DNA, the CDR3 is TGTGCCAGCAGCCGAGAACGGGCGACAGTCCACGAGCAGTACTTC. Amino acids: CASSRERATVHEQYF.

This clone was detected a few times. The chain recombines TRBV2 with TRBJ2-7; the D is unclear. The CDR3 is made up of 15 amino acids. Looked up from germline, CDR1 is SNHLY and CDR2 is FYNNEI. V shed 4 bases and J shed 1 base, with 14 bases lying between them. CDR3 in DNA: TGTGCCAGCAGTGTGGCAGCGTGGAGATCCTACGAGCAGTACTTC. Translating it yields CASSVAAWRSYEQYF.

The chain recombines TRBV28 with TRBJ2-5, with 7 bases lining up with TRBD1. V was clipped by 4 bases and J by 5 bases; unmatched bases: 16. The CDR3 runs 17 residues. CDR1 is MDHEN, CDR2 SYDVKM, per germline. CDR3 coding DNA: TGTGCCAGCAGTTCACAATTACTCAGACAGGGAGCGGAGACCCAGTACTTC. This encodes CASSSQLLRQGAETQYF.